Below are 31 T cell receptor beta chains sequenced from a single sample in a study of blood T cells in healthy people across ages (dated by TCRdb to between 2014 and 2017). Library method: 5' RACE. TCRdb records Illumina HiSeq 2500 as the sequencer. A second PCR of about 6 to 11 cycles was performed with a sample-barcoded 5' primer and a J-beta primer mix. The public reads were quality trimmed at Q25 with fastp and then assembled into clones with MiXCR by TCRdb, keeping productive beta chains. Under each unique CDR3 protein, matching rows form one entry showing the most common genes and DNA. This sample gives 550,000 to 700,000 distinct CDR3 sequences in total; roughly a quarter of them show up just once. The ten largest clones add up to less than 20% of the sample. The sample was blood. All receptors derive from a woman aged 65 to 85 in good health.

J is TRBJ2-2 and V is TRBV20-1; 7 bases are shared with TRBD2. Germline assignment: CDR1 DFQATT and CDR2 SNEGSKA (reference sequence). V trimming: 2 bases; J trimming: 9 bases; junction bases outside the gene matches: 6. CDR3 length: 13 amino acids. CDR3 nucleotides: TGCAGTGCTAGACCTAGCGGTGGGCGGGAGCTGTTTTTT. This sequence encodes CSARPSGGRELFF.

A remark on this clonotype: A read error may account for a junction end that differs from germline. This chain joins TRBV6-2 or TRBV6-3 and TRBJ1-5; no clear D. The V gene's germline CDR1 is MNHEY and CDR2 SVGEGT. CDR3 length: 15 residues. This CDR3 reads CTSSRGQYSNQPQHF. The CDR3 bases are TGTACCAGCAGTCGTGGCCAGTATAGCAATCAGCCCCAGCATTTT.

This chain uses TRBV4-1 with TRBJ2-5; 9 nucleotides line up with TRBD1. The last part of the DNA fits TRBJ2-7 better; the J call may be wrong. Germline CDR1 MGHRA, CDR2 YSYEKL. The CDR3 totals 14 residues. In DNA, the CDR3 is TGCGCCAGCAGCCACCGGACAGGGGCCTACGAGCAGTACTTC. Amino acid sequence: CASSHRTGAYEQYF.

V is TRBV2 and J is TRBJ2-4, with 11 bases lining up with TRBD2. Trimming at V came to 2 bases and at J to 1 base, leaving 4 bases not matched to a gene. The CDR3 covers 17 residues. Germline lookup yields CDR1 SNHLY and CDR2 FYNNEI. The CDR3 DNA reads TGTGCCAGCAGTGAACTAGCGGGGGGCAGGGCCAAAAACATTCAGTACTTC. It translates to CASSELAGGRAKNIQYF.

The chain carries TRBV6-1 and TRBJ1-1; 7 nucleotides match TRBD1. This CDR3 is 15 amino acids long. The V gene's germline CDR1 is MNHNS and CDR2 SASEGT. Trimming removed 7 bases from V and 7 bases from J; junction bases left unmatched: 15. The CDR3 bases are TGTGCCAGCATTAACCGCGTGGGGACAGCCGGTGAAGCTTTCTTT. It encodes CASINRVGTAGEAFF.

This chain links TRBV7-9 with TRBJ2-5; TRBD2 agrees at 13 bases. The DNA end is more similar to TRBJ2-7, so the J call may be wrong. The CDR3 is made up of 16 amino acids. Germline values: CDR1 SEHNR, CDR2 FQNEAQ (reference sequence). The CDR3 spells CASSITGLAGIYEQYF. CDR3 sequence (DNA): TGTGCCAGCAGCATCACGGGACTAGCGGGGATTTACGAGCAGTACTTC.

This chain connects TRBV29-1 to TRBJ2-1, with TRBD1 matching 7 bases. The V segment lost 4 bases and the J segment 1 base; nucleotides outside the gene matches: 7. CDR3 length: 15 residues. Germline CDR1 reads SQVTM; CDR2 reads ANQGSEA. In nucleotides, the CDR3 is TGCAGCGTTGTGCAGCAGGGGGAATCCTACAATGAGCAGTTCTTC. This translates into CSVVQQGESYNEQFF.

This CDR3 reads CASSLSYRSDTQYF. The CDR3 DNA reads TGTGCCAGCAGTTTGTCTTACAGGTCCGATACGCAGTATTTT. The V gene is TRBV28, the J gene TRBJ2-3, with a tentative D call TRBD1 (5 bases). The CDR3 extends over 14 amino acids. Per germline, CDR1 MDHEN and CDR2 SYDVKM. V lost 3 bases and J lost 6, with 13 bases in between.

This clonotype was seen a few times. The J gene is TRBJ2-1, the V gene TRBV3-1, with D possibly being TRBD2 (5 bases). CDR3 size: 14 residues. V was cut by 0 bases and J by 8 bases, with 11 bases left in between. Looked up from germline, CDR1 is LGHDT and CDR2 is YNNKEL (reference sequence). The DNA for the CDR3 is TGTGCCAGCAGCCAAGATCGGGGTATTGATGAGCAGTTCTTC. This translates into CASSQDRGIDEQFF.

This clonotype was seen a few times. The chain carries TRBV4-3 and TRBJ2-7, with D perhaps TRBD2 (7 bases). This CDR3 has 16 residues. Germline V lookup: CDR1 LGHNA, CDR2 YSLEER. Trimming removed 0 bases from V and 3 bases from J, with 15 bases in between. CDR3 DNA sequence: TGCGCCAGCAGCCAAGATCCGCGGGGGCCCCTCTACGAGCAGTACTTC. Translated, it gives CASSQDPRGPLYEQYF.

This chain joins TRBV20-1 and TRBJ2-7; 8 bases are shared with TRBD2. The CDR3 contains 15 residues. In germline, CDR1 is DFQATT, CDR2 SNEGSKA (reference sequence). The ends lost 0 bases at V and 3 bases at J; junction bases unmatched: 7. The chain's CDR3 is CSARDPQRGSYEQYF. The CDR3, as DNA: TGCAGTGCTAGAGATCCCCAGCGGGGGAGCTACGAGCAGTACTTC.

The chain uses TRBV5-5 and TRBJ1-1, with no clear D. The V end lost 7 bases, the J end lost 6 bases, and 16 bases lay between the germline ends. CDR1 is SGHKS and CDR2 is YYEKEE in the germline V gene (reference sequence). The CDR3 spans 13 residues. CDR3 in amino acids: CASAQTGIPEAFF. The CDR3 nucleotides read TGTGCCAGCGCCCAAACGGGGATCCCTGAAGCTTTCTTT.

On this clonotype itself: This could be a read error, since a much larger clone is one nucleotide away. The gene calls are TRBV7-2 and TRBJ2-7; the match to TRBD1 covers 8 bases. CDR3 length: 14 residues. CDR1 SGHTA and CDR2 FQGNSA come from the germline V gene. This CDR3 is CACSSDRVSYEQYF. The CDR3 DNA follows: TGTGCCTGCAGCTCGGACAGGGTATCCTACGAGCAGTACTTC.

CDR3 protein: CASKGTTRANGYTF. In nucleotides, the CDR3 is TGTGCCAGCAAGGGGACGACCCGCGCGAATGGCTACACCTTC. This chain links TRBV12-3 or TRBV12-4 with TRBJ1-2, with a tentative D call TRBD1 (5 bases). The CDR3 totals 14 residues. The V gene lost 7 bases and the J gene lost 6 bases, with 18 bases spanning the gap.

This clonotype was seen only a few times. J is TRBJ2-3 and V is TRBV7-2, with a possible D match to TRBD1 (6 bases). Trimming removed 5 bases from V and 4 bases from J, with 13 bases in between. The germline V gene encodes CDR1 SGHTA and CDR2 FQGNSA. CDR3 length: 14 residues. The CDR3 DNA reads TGTGCCAGCAGCATACAGGGATCTTCAGATACGCAGTATTTT. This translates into CASSIQGSSDTQYF.

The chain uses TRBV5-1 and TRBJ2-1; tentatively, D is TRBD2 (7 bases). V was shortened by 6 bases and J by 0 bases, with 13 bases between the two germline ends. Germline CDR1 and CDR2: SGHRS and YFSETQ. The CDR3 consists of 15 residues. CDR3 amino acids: CASTKGGNSYNEQFF. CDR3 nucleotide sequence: TGCGCCAGCACCAAGGGGGGGAACTCCTACAATGAGCAGTTCTTC.

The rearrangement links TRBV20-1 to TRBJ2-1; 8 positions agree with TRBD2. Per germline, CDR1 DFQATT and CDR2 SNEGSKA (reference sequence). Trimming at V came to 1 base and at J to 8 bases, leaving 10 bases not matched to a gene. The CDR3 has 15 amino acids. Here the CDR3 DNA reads TGCAGTGCTAGAGTGGTAGCGGGAAATCTCGATGAGCAGTTCTTC. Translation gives CSARVVAGNLDEQFF.

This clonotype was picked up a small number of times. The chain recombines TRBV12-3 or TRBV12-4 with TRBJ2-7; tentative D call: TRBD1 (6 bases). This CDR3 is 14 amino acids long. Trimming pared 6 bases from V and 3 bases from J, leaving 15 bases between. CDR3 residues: CASRRTDHNYEQYF. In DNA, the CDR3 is TGTGCCAGCAGAAGGACAGACCACAACTACGAGCAGTACTTC.

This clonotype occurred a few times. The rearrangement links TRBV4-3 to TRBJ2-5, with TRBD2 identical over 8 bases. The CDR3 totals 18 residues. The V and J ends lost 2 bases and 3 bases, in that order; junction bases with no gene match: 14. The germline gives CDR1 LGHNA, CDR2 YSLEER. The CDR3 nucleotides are TGCGCCAGCAGCCAACATTCCTCCTGGGGGACTAGGGAAGAGACCCAGTACTTC. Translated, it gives CASSQHSSWGTREETQYF.

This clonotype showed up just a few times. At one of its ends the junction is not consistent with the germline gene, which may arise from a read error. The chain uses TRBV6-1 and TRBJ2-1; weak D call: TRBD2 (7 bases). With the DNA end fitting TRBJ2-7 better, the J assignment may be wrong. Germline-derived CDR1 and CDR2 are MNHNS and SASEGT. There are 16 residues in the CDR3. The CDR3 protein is CASSKAGGGLSYEQYF. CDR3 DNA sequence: TGTGCCAGCAGTAAAGCTGGGGGGGGGCTCTCCTACGAGCAGTACTTC.

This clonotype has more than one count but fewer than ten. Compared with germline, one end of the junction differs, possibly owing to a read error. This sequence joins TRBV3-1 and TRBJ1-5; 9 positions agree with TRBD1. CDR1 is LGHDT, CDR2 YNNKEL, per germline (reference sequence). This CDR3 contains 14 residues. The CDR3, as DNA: TGTGCCAGCAGCCATGGACAGGGGCGTCAGCCCCAGCACTTT. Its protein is CASSHGQGRQPQHF.

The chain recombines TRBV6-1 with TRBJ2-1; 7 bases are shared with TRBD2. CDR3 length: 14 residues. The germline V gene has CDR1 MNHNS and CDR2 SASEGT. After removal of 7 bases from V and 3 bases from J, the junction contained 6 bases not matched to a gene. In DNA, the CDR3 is TGTGCCAGCACCCTGGAGCGGGACTACAATGAGCAGTTCTTC. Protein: CASTLERDYNEQFF.

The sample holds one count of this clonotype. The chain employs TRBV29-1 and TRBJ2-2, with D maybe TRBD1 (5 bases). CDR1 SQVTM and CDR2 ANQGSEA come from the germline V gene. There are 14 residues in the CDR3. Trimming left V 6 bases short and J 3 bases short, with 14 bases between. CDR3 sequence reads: CSVGFQGYTGELFF. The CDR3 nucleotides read TGCAGCGTGGGTTTTCAGGGTTACACCGGGGAGCTGTTTTTT.

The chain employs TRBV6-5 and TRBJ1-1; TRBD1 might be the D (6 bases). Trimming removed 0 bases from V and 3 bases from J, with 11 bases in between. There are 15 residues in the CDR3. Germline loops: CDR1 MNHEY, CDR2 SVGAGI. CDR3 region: CASSYSKQGDTEAFF. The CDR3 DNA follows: TGTGCCAGCAGTTACTCGAAACAGGGAGACACTGAAGCTTTCTTT.

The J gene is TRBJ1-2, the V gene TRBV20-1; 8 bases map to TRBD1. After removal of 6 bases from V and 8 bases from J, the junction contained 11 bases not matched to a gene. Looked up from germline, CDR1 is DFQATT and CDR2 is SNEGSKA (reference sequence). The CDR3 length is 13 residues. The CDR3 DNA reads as TGCAGTGCGGGTAGACAGGGGCCGGGAGGCTACACCTTC. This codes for CSAGRQGPGGYTF.

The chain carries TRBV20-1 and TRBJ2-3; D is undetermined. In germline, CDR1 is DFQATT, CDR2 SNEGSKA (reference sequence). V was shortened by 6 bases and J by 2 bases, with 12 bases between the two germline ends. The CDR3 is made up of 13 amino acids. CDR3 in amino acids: CSASSRATDTQYF. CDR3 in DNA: TGCAGTGCGAGCAGCAGAGCCACAGATACGCAGTATTTT.

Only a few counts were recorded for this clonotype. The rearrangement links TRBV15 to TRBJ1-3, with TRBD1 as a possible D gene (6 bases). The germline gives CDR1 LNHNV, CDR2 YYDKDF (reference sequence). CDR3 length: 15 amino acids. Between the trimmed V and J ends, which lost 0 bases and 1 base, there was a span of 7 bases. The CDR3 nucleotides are TGTGCCACCAGCAGAGATACAGGGTCTGGAAACACCATATATTTT. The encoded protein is CATSRDTGSGNTIYF.

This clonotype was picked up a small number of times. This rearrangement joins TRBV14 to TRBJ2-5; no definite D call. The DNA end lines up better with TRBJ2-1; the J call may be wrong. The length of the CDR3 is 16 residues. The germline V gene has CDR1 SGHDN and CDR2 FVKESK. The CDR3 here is CASSQVRSGRTTEQFF. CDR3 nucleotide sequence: TGTGCCAGCAGCCAAGTTCGCTCGGGCAGAACTACGGAGCAGTTCTTC.

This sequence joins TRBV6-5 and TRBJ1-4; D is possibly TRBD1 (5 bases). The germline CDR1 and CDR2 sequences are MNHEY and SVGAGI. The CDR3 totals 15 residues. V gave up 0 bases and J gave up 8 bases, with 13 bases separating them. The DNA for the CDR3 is TGTGCCAGCAGTTACTCGGGTCGGGAGGGGGAAAAACTGTTTTTT. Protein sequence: CASSYSGREGEKLFF.

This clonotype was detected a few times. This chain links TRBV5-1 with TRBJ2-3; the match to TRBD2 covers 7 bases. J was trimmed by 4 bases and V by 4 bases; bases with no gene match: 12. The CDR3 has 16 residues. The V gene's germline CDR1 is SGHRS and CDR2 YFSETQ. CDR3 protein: CASSPMTSSFADTQYF. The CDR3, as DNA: TGCGCCAGCAGCCCCATGACTAGCTCCTTCGCAGATACGCAGTATTTT.

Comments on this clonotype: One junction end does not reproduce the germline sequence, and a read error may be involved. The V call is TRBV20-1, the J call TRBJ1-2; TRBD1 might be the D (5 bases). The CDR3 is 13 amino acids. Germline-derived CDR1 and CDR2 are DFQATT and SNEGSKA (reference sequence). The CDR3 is CSARLQGFYGYAF. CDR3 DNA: TGCAGTGCTAGACTTCAGGGTTTCTATGGCTACGCCTTC.